These 22 T cell receptor beta chains were sequenced from one sample in a study of blood T cells in healthy people across ages. Together with a sample-barcoded 5' primer, a J-beta primer mix was included in a second PCR lasting roughly 6 to 12 cycles. TCRdb redid the calling of the 5' RACE reads with MiXCR, one entry per CDR3 protein. The top ten clones hold just over 8.5% of a sample with approximately 580,000 distinct CDR3 sequences, around 24% of them seen once. This sample also appeared in a second study, on T cells of mothers and their children.

The sequenced sample was blood. These receptor sequences come from a boy aged 10-17 years in good health.

The chain couples TRBV6-2 or TRBV6-3 to TRBJ2-7; D ambiguous. Per germline, CDR1 MNHEY and CDR2 SVGEGT. The V and J ends lost 4 bases and 2 bases respectively, with 12 bases between them. The CDR3 spans 14 residues. This CDR3 is CASSSSPFPYEQYF. For the CDR3, the DNA is TGTGCCAGCAGTTCGTCTCCCTTCCCCTACGAGCAGTACTTC.

This clonotype has just a few counts. The chain carries TRBV10-3 and TRBJ2-3, with 8 bases aligning to TRBD2. The CDR3 extends over 14 amino acids. J was trimmed by 4 bases and V by 3 bases; bases with no gene match: 3. Germline-derived CDR1 and CDR2 are ENHRY and SYGVKD. The CDR3 DNA sequence: TGTGCCATCAGTGACGAGCGGGGGTCAGATACGCAGTATTTT. It encodes CAISDERGSDTQYF.

This clonotype showed up just once. The CDR3 here is CATSRAPANNEQFF. The CDR3 region has the DNA TGTGCCACCAGCAGAGCGCCAGCCAACAATGAGCAGTTCTTC. This sequence joins TRBV15 and TRBJ2-1, with D unclear. Germline CDR1 and CDR2: LNHNV and YYDKDF (reference sequence). V was shortened by 1 base and J by 5 bases, with 9 bases between the two germline ends. There are 14 residues in the CDR3.

This chain joins TRBV28 and TRBJ2-2; no clear D. CDR3 length equals 17 residues. Germline CDR1 and CDR2: MDHEN and SYDVKM. V gave up 2 bases and J gave up 4 bases, with 17 bases separating them. The CDR3 region has the DNA TGTGCCAGCAGTTTAAGGATTGGTCTGGGTTTCACCGGGGAGCTGTTTTTT. Translated: CASSLRIGLGFTGELFF.

This clonotype has only a few counts. This chain joins TRBV6-5 and TRBJ1-5, with a possible D match to TRBD1 (6 bases). This CDR3 contains 13 residues. V lost 6 bases to trimming and J lost 8 bases, with 14 bases between them. Germline assignment: CDR1 MNHEY and CDR2 SVGAGI. CDR3 DNA sequence: TGTGCCAGCAGGCAACAGGGTGGTAAGCCCCAGCATTTT. This sequence encodes CASRQQGGKPQHF.

V gene TRBV12-3 or TRBV12-4 combines with J gene TRBJ1-3; no firm D call. The V end lost 5 bases, the J end lost 4 bases, and 12 bases lay between the germline ends. CDR3 length: 14 amino acids. CDR3 sequence reads: CASSGGMWGNTIYF. The CDR3 DNA sequence: TGTGCCAGCAGTGGAGGGATGTGGGGAAACACCATATATTTT.

This chain uses TRBV12-3 or TRBV12-4 with TRBJ2-4; D is uncertain. CDR3 length equals 12 residues. Trimming took off 8 bases at V and 8 bases at J, with 13 bases between the two ends. CDR3 nucleotide sequence: TGTGCCAGCCGGTCGTATACGGACATTCAGTACTTC. This gives the protein CASRSYTDIQYF.

This rearrangement joins TRBV15 to TRBJ2-5; D ambiguous. The J call is doubtful: the DNA matches TRBJ2-1 better. From germline, CDR1 is LNHNV and CDR2 YYDKDF (reference sequence). The CDR3 is 13 residues long. The CDR3 DNA sequence: TGTGCCACCAGCCAACTTAGACTGTCTGAGCAGTTCTTC. Its translation is CATSQLRLSEQFF.

This clonotype has only a few counts. The chain employs TRBV12-3 or TRBV12-4 and TRBJ1-1; TRBD1 agrees at 7 bases. The V gene end was trimmed by 5 bases and the J gene end by 3 bases; junction bases not matched to a gene: 6. The CDR3 totals 14 residues. As DNA, the CDR3 is TGTGCCAGCAGTGAACGACAGGGTTACACTGAAGCTTTCTTT. Amino acids: CASSERQGYTEAFF.

This clonotype was counted a few times. The chain has TRBV7-2 and TRBJ2-3; TRBD2 aligns across 16 bases. From germline, CDR1 is SGHTA and CDR2 FQGNSA. J was trimmed by 4 bases and V by 5 bases; bases with no gene match: 9. There are 18 residues in the CDR3. The CDR3 nucleotides are TGTGCCAGCAGCAGAACCGGGACTAGCGGGGGGGCCGCAGATACGCAGTATTTT. As protein: CASSRTGTSGGAADTQYF.

The sample holds a few counts of this clonotype. The genes are TRBV20-1 and TRBJ1-1; 9 positions agree with TRBD1. V trimming: 3 bases; J trimming: 4 bases; junction bases outside the gene matches: 6. CDR3 size: 14 residues. Looked up from germline, CDR1 is DFQATT and CDR2 is SNEGSKA (reference sequence). Here the CDR3 reads CSASNQDRGTEAFF. The CDR3 DNA reads TGCAGTGCTAGTAACCAGGACAGGGGCACTGAAGCTTTCTTT.

The rearrangement uses TRBV4-3 and TRBJ2-5; no clear D gene. The J call may be wrong; the DNA end is better matched by TRBJ2-1. The germline V gene has CDR1 LGHNA and CDR2 YSLEER. The CDR3 contains 14 residues. The CDR3 sequence: CASSQVGSNNEQFF. CDR3 in DNA: TGCGCCAGCAGCCAAGTCGGGTCAAACAATGAGCAGTTCTTC.

DNA for the CDR3: TGCGCCAGCAGCCAAGATTATCTCGGTATTGAGACCCAGTACTTC. The encoded protein is CASSQDYLGIETQYF. V and J are TRBV4-3 and TRBJ2-5; D unresolved. V shed 0 bases and J shed 5 bases, with 13 bases lying between them. The CDR3 length is 15 residues. CDR1 and CDR2 from the germline V gene are LGHNA and YSLEER.

The chain couples TRBV20-1 to TRBJ2-1; 15 bases line up with TRBD2. The J segment lost 0 bases and the V segment lost 6 bases, leaving 6 bases of the junction unmatched. The V gene's germline CDR1 is DFQATT and CDR2 SNEGSKA (reference sequence). The CDR3 contains 17 residues. CDR3 protein: CSATGTSGRFSYNEQFF. DNA of the CDR3: TGCAGTGCGACAGGGACTAGCGGGAGGTTCTCCTACAATGAGCAGTTCTTC.

The rearrangement links TRBV12-3 or TRBV12-4 to TRBJ2-2; a weak D match, TRBD1 (5 bases). CDR3 size: 12 residues. With 6 bases removed from V and 6 bases from J, the gap between germline ends came to 8 bases. CDR3 in amino acids: CASRWGSGELFF. As DNA, the CDR3 is TGTGCCAGCAGATGGGGCTCCGGGGAGCTGTTTTTT.

In its sample, this clonotype was seen a few times. The junction differs from germline at one of its ends, possibly a read error. The chain couples TRBV7-8 to TRBJ2-5; 7 bases align to TRBD2. The CDR3 is 19 residues long. From germline, CDR1 is SGHVS and CDR2 FQNEAQ. CDR3: CASSLFGLGLAVTQETQHF. The CDR3 region has the DNA TGTGCCAGCAGCTTATTTGGGCTGGGCCTAGCGGTCACCCAAGAGACCCAGCACTTC.

This clonotype was observed a few times. The chain links TRBV5-1 to TRBJ2-2, with D hard to call. Germline V gene sequence: CDR1 SGHRS, CDR2 YFSETQ. The V end lost 5 bases, the J end lost 2 bases, and 25 bases lay between the germline ends. This CDR3 comprises 19 residues. The CDR3 coding sequence is TGCGCCAGCAGGCCCCCCGGCAATGGGCCGATTCGAAACACCGGGGAGCTGTTTTTT. Translating gives CASRPPGNGPIRNTGELFF.

This clonotype was detected a few times. The J gene is TRBJ2-5, the V gene TRBV29-1, with D uncertain. CDR3 length: 12 residues. The ends were cut back, 2 bases at V and 7 bases at J, with 11 bases in the middle. In germline, CDR1 is SQVTM, CDR2 ANQGSEA. The CDR3 DNA reads as TGCAGCGTTGAATTTCCGGCGCCGACCCAGTACTTC. The encoded protein is CSVEFPAPTQYF.

In this sample, this clonotype turned up a few times. CDR3 sequence: CASSILDRGTEAFF. CDR3 bases: TGTGCCAGCAGCATCCTGGACAGGGGCACTGAAGCTTTCTTT. The genes are TRBV7-3 and TRBJ1-1; TRBD1 aligns across 9 bases. CDR1 is SGHTA, CDR2 FQGTGA, per germline. This CDR3 contains 14 residues. J was trimmed by 4 bases and V by 5 bases; bases with no gene match: 5.

This clonotype occurred a few times. The CDR3 sequence: CASSLALVSTDTQYF. In DNA form, the CDR3 reads TGTGCCAGCAGCTTAGCACTAGTAAGCACAGATACGCAGTATTTT. The chain employs TRBV7-2 and TRBJ2-3; D is possibly TRBD2 (5 bases). Germline CDR1 SGHTA, CDR2 FQGNSA. This CDR3 region has 15 residues. Trimming took off 0 bases at V and 0 bases at J, with 7 bases between the two ends.

J is TRBJ2-2 and V is TRBV6-1; 9 positions agree with TRBD1. CDR1 and CDR2 (germline): MNHNS, SASEGT. CDR3 length: 14 amino acids. After removal of 7 bases from V and 4 bases from J, the junction contained 4 bases not matched to a gene. The CDR3 DNA follows: TGTGCCAGCATTATACAGGGGGCCACCGGGGAGCTGTTTTTT. This encodes CASIIQGATGELFF.

The chain links TRBV20-1 to TRBJ1-5; tentative D call: TRBD1 (6 bases). This CDR3 is 13 amino acids long. V gave up 3 bases and J gave up 3 bases, with 9 bases separating them. Looked up from germline, CDR1 is DFQATT and CDR2 is SNEGSKA (reference sequence). The CDR3 DNA is TGCAGTGCTAGCCGGGACACCAATCAGCCCCAGCATTTT. As protein: CSASRDTNQPQHF.